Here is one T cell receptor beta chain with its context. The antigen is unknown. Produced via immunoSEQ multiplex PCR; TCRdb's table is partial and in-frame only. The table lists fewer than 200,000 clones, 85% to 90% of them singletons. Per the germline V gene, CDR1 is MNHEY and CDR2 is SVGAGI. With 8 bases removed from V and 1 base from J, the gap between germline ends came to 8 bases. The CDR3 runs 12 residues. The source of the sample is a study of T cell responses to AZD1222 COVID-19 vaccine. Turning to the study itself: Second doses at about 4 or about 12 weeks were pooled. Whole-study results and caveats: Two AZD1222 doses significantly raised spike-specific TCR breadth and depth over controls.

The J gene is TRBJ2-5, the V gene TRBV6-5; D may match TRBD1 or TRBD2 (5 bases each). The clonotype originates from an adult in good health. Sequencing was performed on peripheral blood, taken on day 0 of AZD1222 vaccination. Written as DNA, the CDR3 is TGTGCCAGCGGGACCTTCCAAGAGACCCAGTACTTC. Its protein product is CASGTFQETQYF.